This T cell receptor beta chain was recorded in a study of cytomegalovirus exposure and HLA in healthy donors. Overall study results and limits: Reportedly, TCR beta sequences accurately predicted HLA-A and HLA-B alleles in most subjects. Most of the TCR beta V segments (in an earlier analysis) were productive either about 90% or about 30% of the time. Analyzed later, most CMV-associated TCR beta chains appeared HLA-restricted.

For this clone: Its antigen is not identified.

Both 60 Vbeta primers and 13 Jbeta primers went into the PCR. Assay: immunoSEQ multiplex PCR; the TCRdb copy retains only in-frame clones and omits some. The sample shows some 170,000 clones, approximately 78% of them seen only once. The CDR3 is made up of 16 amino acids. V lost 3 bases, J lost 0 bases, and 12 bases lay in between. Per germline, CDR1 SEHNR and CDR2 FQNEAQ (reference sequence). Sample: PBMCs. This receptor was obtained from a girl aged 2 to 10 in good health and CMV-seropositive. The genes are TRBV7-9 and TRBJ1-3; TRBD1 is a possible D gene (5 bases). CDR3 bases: TGTGCCAGCAGCTTCGTCCGACAGCGCTCTGGAAACACCATATATTTT. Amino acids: CASSFVRQRSGNTIYF.